This entry is about one T cell receptor beta chain. This specimen belongs to a study of blood T cell repertoires in COVID-19. Study overall: The origin of the acute and convalescent COVID-19 samples was the United States, Italy and Spain. PBMCs, B-cell-depleted T cells, or T cells were the source of the cDNA or gDNA that made up the material.

Authors' analysis steps: Quantification of nucleated cells was approximated via reference gene primer amplification. Assay: immunoSEQ multiplex PCR; the TCRdb copy retains only in-frame clones and omits some. V and J calls and clone size come straight from that table; D and trimming were deduced from the DNA. The table lists about 210,000 clones, around four fifths of them singletons. It was during active infection that Seattle patients were enrolled and then longitudinally followed. This sequence was found in a woman of 80 years or more with COVID-19, enrolled during active disease. Sequencing was carried out using peripheral blood.

The CDR3 coding sequence is TGTGCCAGCAGCCGAACAGGGGTTGGTGCTAACTATGGCTACACCTTC. Residues: CASSRTGVGANYGYTF. The genes are TRBV5-6 and TRBJ1-2; 7 nucleotides line up with TRBD1. The length of the CDR3 is 16 residues. Losses at the gene ends were 4 bases for V and 0 bases for J; bases not matched to a gene: 9. CDR1 SGHDT and CDR2 YYEEEE come from the germline V gene.